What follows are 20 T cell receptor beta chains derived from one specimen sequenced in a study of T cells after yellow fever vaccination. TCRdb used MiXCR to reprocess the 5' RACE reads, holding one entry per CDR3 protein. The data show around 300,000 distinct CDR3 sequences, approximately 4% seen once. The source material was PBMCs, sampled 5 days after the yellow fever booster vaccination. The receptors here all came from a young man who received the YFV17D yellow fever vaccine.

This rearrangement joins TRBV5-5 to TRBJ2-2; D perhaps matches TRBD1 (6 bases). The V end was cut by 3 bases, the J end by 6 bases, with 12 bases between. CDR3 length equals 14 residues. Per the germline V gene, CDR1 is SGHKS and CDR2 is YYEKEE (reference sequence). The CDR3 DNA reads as TGTGCCAGCAGCTGGGACATTTTTGCCGGGGAGCTGTTTTTT. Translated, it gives CASSWDIFAGELFF.

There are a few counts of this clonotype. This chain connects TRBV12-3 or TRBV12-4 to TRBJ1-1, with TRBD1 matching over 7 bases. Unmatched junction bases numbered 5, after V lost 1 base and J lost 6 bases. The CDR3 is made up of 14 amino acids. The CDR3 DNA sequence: TGTGCCAGCAGTTTAGAGACAGGGAGGGCTGAAGCTTTCTTT. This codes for CASSLETGRAEAFF.

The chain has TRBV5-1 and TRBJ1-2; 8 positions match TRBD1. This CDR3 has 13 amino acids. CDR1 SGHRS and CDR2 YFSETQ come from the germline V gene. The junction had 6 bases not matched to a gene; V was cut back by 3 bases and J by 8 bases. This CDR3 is CASSSETGEGYTF. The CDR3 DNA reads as TGCGCCAGCAGCTCCGAGACAGGGGAAGGCTACACCTTC. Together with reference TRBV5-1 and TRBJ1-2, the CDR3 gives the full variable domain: KAGVTQTPRYLIKTRGQQVTLSCSPISGHRSVSWYQQTPGQGLQFLFEYFSETQRNKGNFPGRFSGRQFSNSRSEMNVSTLELGDSALYLCASSSETGEGYTFGSGTRLTVV.

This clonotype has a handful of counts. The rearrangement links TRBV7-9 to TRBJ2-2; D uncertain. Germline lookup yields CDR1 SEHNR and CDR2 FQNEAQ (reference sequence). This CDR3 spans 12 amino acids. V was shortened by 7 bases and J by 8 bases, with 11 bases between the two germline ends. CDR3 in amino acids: CASTEQYGELFF. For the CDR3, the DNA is TGTGCCAGCACCGAGCAGTATGGGGAGCTGTTTTTT. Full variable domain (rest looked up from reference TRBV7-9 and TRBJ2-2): DTGVSQNPRHKITKRGQNVTFRCDPISEHNRLYWYRQTLGQGPEFLTYFQNEAQLEKSRLLSDRFSAERPKGSFSTLEIQRTEQGDSAMYLCASTEQYGELFFGEGSRLTVL.

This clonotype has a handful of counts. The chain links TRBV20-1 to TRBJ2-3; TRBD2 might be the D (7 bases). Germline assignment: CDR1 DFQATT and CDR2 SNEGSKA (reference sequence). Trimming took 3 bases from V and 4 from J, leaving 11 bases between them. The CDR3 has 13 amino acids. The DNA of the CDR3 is TGCAGTGCTAGGCGGGGGCGGGCAGATACGCAGTATTTT. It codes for CSARRGRADTQYF.

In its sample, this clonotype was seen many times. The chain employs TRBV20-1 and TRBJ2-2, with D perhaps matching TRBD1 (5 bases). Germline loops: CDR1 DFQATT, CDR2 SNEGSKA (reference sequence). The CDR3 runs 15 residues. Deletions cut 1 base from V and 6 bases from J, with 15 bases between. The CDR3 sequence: CSARGSSGWAGELFF. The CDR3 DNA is TGCAGTGCTAGAGGAAGTTCAGGGTGGGCCGGGGAGCTGTTTTTT.

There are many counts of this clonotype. The CDR3 coding sequence is TGTGCCAGTAAGGGGTCCGGCTACACCTTC. Protein product: CASKGSGYTF. V and J are TRBV19 and TRBJ1-2; D might be TRBD1 (5 bases). V lost 7 bases and J 8 bases, leaving 8 bases between the germline ends. This CDR3 comprises 10 residues. Germline CDR1 reads LNHDA; CDR2 reads SQIVND (reference sequence).

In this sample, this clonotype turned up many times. The CDR3 loop reads CASSQEQGRGFEQYF. Here the CDR3 DNA reads TGCGCCAGCAGCCAAGAACAGGGCCGAGGGTTCGAGCAGTACTTC. The chain is built from TRBV4-3 and TRBJ2-7; D is possibly TRBD1 (6 bases). Trimming took off 0 bases at V and 6 bases at J, with 15 bases between the two ends. The CDR3 covers 15 residues. The germline V gene has CDR1 LGHNA and CDR2 YSLEER.

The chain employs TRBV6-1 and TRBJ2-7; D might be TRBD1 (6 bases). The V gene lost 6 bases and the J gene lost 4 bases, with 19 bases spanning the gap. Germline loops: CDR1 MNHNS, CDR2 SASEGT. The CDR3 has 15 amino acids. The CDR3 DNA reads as TGTGCCAGCAGGCACCTCCCCTCGGGACATTACGAGCAGTACTTC. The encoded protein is CASRHLPSGHYEQYF.

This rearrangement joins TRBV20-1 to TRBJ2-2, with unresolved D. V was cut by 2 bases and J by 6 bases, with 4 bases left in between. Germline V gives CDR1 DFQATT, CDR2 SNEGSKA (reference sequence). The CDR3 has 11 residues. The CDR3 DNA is TGCAGTGCTAGAAGGGCCGGGGAGCTGTTTTTT. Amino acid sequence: CSARRAGELFF.

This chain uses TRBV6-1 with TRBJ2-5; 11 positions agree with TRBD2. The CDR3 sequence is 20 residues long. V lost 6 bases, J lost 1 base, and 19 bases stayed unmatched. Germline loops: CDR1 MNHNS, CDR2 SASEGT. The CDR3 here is CASSQGVAGGVILTQETQYF. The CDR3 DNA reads TGTGCCAGCAGCCAAGGGGTAGCGGGGGGGGTAATTTTAACCCAAGAGACCCAGTACTTC.

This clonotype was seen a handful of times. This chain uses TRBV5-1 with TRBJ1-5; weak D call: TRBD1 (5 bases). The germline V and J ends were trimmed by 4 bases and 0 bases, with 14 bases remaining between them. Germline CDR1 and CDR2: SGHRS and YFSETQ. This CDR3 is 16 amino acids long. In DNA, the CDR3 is TGCGCCAGCAGCGCTAGTCCCAGGGTTAGCAATCAGCCCCAGCATTTT. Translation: CASSASPRVSNQPQHF.

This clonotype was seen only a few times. The CDR3 region has the DNA TGTGCCAGCAGCTTAGGCCAGGGCCTGAGCACTGAAGCTTTCTTT. Translation gives CASSLGQGLSTEAFF. The genes are TRBV7-3 and TRBJ1-1, with a tentative D call TRBD1 (5 bases). The CDR3 covers 15 residues. The V end lost 2 bases, the J end lost 4 bases, and 14 bases lay between the germline ends. Per germline, CDR1 SGHTA and CDR2 FQGTGA.

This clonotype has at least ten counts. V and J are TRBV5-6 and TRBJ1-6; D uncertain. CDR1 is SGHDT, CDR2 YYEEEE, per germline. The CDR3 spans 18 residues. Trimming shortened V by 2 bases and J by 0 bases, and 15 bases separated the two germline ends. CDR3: CASSFPSGRSSYNSPLHF. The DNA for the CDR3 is TGTGCCAGCAGCTTTCCATCGGGAAGGAGCTCCTATAATTCACCCCTCCACTTT. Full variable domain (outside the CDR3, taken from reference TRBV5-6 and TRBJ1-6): DAGVTQSPTHLIKTRGQQVTLRCSPKSGHDTVSWYQQALGQGPQFIFQYYEEEERQRGNFPDRFSGHQFPNYSSELNVNALLLGDSALYLCASSFPSGRSSYNSPLHFGNGTRLTVT.

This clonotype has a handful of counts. The CDR3 nucleotides are TGTGCCTGGAGTGTGGAGGCCGTCTATCAGCCCCAGCATTTT. Protein product: CAWSVEAVYQPQHF. This rearrangement joins TRBV30 to TRBJ1-5; D is unresolved. CDR3 length: 14 residues. The V end was cut by 0 bases, the J end by 5 bases, with 11 bases between. From germline, CDR1 is GTSNPN and CDR2 SVGIG (reference sequence).

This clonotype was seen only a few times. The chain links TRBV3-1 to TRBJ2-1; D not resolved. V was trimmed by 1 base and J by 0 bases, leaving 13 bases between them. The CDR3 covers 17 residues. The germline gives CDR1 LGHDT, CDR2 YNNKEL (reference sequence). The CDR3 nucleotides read TGTGCCAGCAGCCAAGGGTGGGGTGGAAGCTCCTACAATGAGCAGTTCTTC. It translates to CASSQGWGGSSYNEQFF.

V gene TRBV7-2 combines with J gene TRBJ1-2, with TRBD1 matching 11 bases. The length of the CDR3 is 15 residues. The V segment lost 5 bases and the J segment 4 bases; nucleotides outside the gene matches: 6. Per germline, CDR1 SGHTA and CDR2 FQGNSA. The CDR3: CASSGRDRGTYGYTF. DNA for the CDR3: TGTGCCAGCAGCGGCCGGGACAGGGGGACCTATGGCTACACCTTC.

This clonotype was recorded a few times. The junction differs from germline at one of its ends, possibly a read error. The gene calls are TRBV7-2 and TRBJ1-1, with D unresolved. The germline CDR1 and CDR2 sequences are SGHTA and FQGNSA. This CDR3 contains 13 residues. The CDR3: CASSLPSGQTLFF. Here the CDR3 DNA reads TGTGCCAGCAGCTTGCCGTCGGGCCAGACCCTCTTTTTT.

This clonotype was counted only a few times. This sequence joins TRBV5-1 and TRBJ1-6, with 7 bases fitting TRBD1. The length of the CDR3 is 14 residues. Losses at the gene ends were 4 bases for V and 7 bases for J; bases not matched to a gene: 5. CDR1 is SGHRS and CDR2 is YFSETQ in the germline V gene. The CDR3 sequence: CASSPTGVNSPLHF. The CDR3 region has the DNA TGCGCCAGCAGCCCAACAGGGGTCAATTCACCCCTCCACTTT.

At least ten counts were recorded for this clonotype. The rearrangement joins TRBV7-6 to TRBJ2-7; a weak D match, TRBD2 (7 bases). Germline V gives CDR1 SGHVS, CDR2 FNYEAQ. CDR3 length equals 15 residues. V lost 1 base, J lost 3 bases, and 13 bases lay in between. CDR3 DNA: TGTGCCAGCAGCTTAGGTGCGGGGGCCCTCTACGAGCAGTACTTC. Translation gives CASSLGAGALYEQYF.